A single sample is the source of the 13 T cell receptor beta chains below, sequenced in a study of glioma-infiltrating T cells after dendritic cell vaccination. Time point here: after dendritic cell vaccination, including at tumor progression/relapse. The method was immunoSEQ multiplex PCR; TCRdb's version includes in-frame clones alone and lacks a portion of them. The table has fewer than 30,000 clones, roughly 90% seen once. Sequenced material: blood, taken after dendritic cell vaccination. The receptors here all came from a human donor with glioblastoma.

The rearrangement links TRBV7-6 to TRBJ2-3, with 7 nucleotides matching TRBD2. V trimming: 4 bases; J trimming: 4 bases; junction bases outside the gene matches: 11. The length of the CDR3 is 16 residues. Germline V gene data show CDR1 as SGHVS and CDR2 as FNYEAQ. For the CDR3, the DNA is TGTGCCAGCAGCTCCCCGGGGGGATGGCACGCAGATACGCAGTATTTT. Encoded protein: CASSSPGGWHADTQYF.

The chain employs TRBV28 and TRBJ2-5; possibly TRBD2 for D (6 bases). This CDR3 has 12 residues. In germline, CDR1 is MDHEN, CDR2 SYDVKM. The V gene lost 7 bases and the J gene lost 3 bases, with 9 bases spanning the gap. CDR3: CASNWGEETQYF. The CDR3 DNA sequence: TGTGCCAGCAATTGGGGGGAAGAGACCCAGTACTTC.

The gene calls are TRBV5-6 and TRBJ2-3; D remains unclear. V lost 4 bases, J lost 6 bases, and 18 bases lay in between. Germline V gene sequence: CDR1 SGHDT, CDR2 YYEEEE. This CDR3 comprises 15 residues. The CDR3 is CASSMDRLLGDTQYF. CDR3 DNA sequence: TGTGCCAGCAGCATGGATCGCCTGTTGGGCGATACGCAGTATTTT.

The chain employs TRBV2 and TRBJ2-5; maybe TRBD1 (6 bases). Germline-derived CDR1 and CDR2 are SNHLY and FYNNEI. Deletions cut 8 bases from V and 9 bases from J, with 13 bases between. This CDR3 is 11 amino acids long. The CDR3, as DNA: TGTGCCAGCGACAGGAGAGATCCCCAGTACTTC. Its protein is CASDRRDPQYF.

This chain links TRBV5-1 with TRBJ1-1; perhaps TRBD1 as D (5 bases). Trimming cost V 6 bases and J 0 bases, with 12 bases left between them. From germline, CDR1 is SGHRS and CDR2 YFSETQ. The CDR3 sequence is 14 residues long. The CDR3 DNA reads TGCGCCAGCACCCCCGACAGCATGAACACTGAAGCTTTCTTT. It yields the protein CASTPDSMNTEAFF.

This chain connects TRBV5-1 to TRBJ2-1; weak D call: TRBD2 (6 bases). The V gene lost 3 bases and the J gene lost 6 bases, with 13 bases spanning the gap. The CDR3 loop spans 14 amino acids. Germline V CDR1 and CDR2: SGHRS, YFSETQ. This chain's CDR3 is CASSSEGGLNEQFF. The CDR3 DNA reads TGCGCCAGCAGCTCTGAAGGAGGGCTCAATGAGCAGTTCTTC.

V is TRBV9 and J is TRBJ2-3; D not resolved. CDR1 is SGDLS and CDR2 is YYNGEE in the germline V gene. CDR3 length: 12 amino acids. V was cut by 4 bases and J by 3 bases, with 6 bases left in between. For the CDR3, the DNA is TGTGCCAGCAGCCACTTGACAGATACGCAGTATTTT. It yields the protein CASSHLTDTQYF.

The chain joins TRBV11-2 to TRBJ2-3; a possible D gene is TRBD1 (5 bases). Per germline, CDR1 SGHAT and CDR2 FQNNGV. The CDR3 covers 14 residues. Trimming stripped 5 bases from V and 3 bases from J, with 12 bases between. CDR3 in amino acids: CASSVTQGTDTQYF. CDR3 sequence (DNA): TGTGCCAGCAGCGTGACCCAGGGTACAGATACGCAGTATTTT.

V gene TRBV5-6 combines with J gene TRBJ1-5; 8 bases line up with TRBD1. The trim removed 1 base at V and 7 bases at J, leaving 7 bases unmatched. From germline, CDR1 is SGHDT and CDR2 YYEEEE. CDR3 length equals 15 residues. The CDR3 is CASSLSQGAGQPQHF. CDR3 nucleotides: TGTGCCAGCAGCTTGTCCCAGGGGGCTGGACAGCCCCAGCATTTT.

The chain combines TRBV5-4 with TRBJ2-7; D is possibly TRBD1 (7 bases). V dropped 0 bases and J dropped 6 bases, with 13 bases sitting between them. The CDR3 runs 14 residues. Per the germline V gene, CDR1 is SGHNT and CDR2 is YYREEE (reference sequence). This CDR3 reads CASSLDRGGSEQYF. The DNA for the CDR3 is TGTGCCAGCAGCTTGGACAGGGGAGGTTCCGAGCAGTACTTC. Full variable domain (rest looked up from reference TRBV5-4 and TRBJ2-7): ETGVTQSPTHLIKTRGQQVTLRCSSQSGHNTVSWYQQALGQGPQFIFQYYREEENGRGNFPPRFSGLQFPNYSSELNVNALELDDSALYLCASSLDRGGSEQYFGPGTRLTVT.

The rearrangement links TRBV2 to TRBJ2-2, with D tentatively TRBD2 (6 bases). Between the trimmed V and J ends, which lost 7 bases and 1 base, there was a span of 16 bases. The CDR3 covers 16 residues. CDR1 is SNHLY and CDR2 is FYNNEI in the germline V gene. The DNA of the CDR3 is TGTGCCAGCATAAAGACCGAAGCGGGGAACACCGGGGAGCTGTTTTTT. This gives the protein CASIKTEAGNTGELFF.

CDR3 loop: CASSQRQGTEAFF. In DNA form, the CDR3 reads TGTGCCAGCAGCCAACGACAGGGAACTGAAGCTTTCTTT. The chain couples TRBV4-2 to TRBJ1-1; 7 bases map to TRBD1. Germline loops: CDR1 LGHNA, CDR2 YNFKEQ. The CDR3 is 13 residues long. Unmatched junction bases numbered 2, after V lost 2 bases and J lost 5 bases.

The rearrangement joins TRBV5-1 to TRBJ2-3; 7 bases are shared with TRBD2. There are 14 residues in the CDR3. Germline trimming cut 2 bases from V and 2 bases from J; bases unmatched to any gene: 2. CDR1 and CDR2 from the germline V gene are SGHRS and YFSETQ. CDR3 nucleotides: TGCGCCAGCAGCTTAGCGGGGATCACAGATACGCAGTATTTT. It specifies CASSLAGITDTQYF.